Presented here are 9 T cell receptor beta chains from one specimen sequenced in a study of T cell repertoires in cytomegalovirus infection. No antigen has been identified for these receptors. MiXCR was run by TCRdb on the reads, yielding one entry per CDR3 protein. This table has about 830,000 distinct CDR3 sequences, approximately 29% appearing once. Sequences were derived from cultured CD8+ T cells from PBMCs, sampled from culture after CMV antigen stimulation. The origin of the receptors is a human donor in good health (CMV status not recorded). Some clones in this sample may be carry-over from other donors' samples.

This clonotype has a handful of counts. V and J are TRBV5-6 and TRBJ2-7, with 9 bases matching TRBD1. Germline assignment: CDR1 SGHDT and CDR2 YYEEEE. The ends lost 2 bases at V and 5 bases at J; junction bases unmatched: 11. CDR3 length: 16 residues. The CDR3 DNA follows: TGTGCCAGCAGCTTTGATGGGACAGGGTATTCCCACGAGCAGTACTTC. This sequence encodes CASSFDGTGYSHEQYF.

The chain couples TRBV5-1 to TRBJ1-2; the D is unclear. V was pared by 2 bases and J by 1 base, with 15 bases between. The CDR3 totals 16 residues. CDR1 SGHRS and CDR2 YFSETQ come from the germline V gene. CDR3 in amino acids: CASSFAPGSFNYGYTF. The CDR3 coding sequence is TGCGCCAGCAGCTTCGCCCCCGGCTCATTTAACTATGGCTACACCTTC.

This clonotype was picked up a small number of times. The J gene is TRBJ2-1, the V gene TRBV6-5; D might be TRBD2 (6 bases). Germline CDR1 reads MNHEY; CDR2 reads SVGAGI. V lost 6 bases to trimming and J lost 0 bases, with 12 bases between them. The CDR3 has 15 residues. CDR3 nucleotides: TGTGCCAGCAGCCCCGGGAGCGGCTCCTACAATGAGCAGTTCTTC. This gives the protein CASSPGSGSYNEQFF.

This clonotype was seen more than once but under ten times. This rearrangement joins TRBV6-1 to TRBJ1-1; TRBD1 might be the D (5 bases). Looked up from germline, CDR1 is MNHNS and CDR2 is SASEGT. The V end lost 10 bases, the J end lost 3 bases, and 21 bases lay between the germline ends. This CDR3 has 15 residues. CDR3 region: CATRIPLRGDTEAFF. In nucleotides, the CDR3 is TGTGCCACCCGGATACCCCTCCGAGGGGACACTGAAGCTTTCTTT.

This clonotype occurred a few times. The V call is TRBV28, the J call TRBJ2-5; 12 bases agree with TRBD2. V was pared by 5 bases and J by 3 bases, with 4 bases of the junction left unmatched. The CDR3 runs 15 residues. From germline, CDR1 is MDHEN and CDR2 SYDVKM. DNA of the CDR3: TGTGCCAGCAGTGTTCGGACTAGCGGGGAAGAGACCCAGTACTTC. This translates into CASSVRTSGEETQYF.

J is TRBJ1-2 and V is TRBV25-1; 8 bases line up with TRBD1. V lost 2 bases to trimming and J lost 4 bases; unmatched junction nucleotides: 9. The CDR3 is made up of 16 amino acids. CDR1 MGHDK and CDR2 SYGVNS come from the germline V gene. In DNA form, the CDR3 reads TGTGCCAGCAGTGAACCTGGACAGGGCGGGGGCTATGGCTACACCTTC. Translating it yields CASSEPGQGGGYGYTF.

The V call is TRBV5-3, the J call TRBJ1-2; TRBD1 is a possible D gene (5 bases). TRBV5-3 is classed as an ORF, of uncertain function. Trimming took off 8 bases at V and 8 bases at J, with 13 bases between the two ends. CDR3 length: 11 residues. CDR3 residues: CASGRAEGYTF. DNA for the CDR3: TGTGCCAGCGGCAGGGCCGAAGGCTACACCTTC.

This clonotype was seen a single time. CDR3 DNA sequence: TGTGCCAGCAGCCACCCTGGGACAGGGGGAAATGAAAAACTGTTTTTT. Translating it yields CASSHPGTGGNEKLFF. V and J are TRBV4-2 and TRBJ1-4; 11 nucleotides agree with TRBD1. J was trimmed by 5 bases and V by 3 bases; bases with no gene match: 5. The CDR3 length is 16 residues. Germline assignment: CDR1 LGHNA and CDR2 YNFKEQ.

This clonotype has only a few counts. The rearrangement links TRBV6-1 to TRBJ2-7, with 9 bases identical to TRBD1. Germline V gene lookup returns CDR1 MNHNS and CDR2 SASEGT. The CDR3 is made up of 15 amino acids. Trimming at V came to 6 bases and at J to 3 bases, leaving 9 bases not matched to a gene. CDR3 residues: CASSSPVTGGYEQYV. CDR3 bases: TGTGCCAGCAGCAGCCCGGTGACAGGGGGCTACGAGCAGTACGTC.